These 28 T cell receptor beta chains were sequenced from one sample in a study of T cell responses to AZD1222 COVID-19 vaccine. Profiled with immunoSEQ multiplex PCR; TCRdb holds only in-frame clones, not every one. The sample includes about 110,000 clones, 80% to 90% seen only once; the top ten take around 15%. The sample consisted of peripheral blood, taken 28 days after the second AZD1222 dose. These receptors originate from an adult who received the AZD1222 COVID-19 vaccine.

This chain joins TRBV6-5 and TRBJ1-5; no clear D gene. The CDR3 is made up of 13 amino acids. CDR1 is MNHEY, CDR2 SVGAGI, per germline. V lost 2 bases and J 3 bases, leaving 5 bases between the germline ends. CDR3 nucleotide sequence: TGTGCCAGCAGTTACCTGACCAATCAGCCCCAGCATTTT. It encodes CASSYLTNQPQHF.

Worth noting for this clone: Germline is not matched at one junction end, which may reflect a read error. V gene TRBV27 combines with J gene TRBJ1-2; D might be TRBD1 (6 bases). The CDR3 runs to 14 residues. Germline CDR1 is MNHEY and CDR2 is SMNVEV (reference sequence). CDR3 nucleotides: TGTGCCAGCAGTGGGGTAGGGGGAAGATATGCCTACACCTTC. This codes for CASSGVGGRYAYTF.

The rearrangement joins TRBV18 to TRBJ2-7, with D perhaps matching TRBD1 (6 bases). CDR1 and CDR2 (germline): KGHSH, LQKENI. The V and J ends lost 0 bases and 0 bases respectively, with 9 bases between them. The CDR3 is made up of 15 amino acids. The CDR3 DNA is TGTGCCAGCTCACCACCTGACAGGCCCTCCTACGAGCAGTACTTC. Translated, it gives CASSPPDRPSYEQYF.

In DNA, the CDR3 is TGTGCCAACAGCGGGGGACGAGACACCGGGGAGCTGTTTTTT. Protein sequence: CANSGGRDTGELFF. The V gene is TRBV10-3, the J gene TRBJ2-2; 8 nucleotides align to TRBD2. The CDR3 is 14 amino acids. The germline gives CDR1 ENHRY, CDR2 SYGVKD. Trimming removed 10 bases from V and 3 bases from J; junction bases left unmatched: 7.

V and J are TRBV28 and TRBJ2-1, with a tentative D call TRBD2 (5 bases). The V and J ends lost 4 bases and 1 base respectively, with 14 bases between them. CDR1 and CDR2 (germline): MDHEN, SYDVKM. This CDR3 is built from 16 residues. The CDR3 DNA follows: TGTGCCAGCAGTTCTTCAACTAGTGCATCCTACAATGAGCAGTTCTTC. It encodes CASSSSTSASYNEQFF.

The chain is built from TRBV6-5 and TRBJ1-1, with a possible D match to TRBD1 (5 bases). V was cut by 5 bases and J by 2 bases, with 9 bases left in between. The CDR3 covers 13 residues. Germline lookup yields CDR1 MNHEY and CDR2 SVGAGI. The chain's CDR3 is CASSQTDNTEAFF. In nucleotides, the CDR3 is TGTGCCAGCAGTCAGACAGACAACACTGAAGCTTTCTTT.

The chain links TRBV6-5 to TRBJ1-1, with a possible D match to TRBD1 (6 bases). The germline V gene encodes CDR1 MNHEY and CDR2 SVGAGI. The V end was cut by 4 bases, the J end by 3 bases, with 9 bases between. This CDR3 region has 13 residues. The CDR3, as DNA: TGTGCCAGCAGTTTGAACAGGGACACTGAAGCTTTCTTT. Protein product: CASSLNRDTEAFF.

The rearrangement uses TRBV7-9 and TRBJ2-7, with TRBD1 matching over 9 bases. The V and J ends lost 4 bases and 5 bases, in that order; junction bases with no gene match: 12. Looked up from germline, CDR1 is SEHNR and CDR2 is FQNEAQ (reference sequence). This CDR3 has 16 residues. CDR3 DNA: TGTGCCAGCAGCTGGGGTCAGGGACAGGGTAGAGACGAGCAGTACTTC. Amino acids: CASSWGQGQGRDEQYF.

This clone appeared a single time. The V gene is TRBV28, the J gene TRBJ1-5, with a tentative D call TRBD1 (6 bases). Germline CDR1 reads MDHEN; CDR2 reads SYDVKM. Trimming removed 2 bases from V and 7 bases from J, with 15 bases in between. CDR3 length: 15 amino acids. The DNA of the CDR3 is TGTGCCAGCAGTTTAGGGTTAAGGGACAACCAGCCCCAGCATTTT. This gives the protein CASSLGLRDNQPQHF.

The chain couples TRBV6-5 to TRBJ2-2; 7 bases line up with TRBD1. CDR1 and CDR2 (germline): MNHEY, SVGAGI. The V and J ends lost 6 bases and 3 bases, in that order; junction bases with no gene match: 4. CDR3 length equals 14 residues. CDR3: CASSRQGDTGELFF. In DNA, the CDR3 is TGTGCCAGCAGCCGACAGGGCGACACCGGGGAGCTGTTTTTT.

This rearrangement joins TRBV11-2 to TRBJ2-7; 8 nucleotides align to TRBD2. The CDR3 length is 15 residues. J was trimmed by 1 base and V by 5 bases; bases with no gene match: 7. Germline V gene data show CDR1 as SGHAT and CDR2 as FQNNGV. The CDR3 DNA reads as TGTGCCAGCAGCCCCCGGGAGGGAGGGTCCTACGAGCAGTACTTC. Translated, it gives CASSPREGGSYEQYF.

The chain links TRBV10-3 to TRBJ2-1; D is uncertain. The CDR3 runs to 16 residues. V was trimmed by 6 bases and J by 4 bases, leaving 19 bases between them. Germline lookup yields CDR1 ENHRY and CDR2 SYGVKD. This chain's CDR3 is CAIRDHSGVPYNEQFF. CDR3 DNA: TGTGCCATCAGGGACCACTCCGGCGTGCCGTACAATGAGCAGTTCTTC.

This clone is judged medium-sized. Other nucleotide sequences from this sample produce the same CDR3. The gene calls are TRBV19 and TRBJ1-1; TRBD1 might be the D (5 bases). V lost 1 base to trimming and J lost 1 base, with 7 bases between them. This CDR3 has 14 residues. The germline V gene encodes CDR1 LNHDA and CDR2 SQIVND (reference sequence). The CDR3 protein is CASSIGRANTEAFF. CDR3 in DNA: TGTGCCAGTAGTATAGGCAGGGCGAACACTGAAGCTTTCTTT.

This sequence joins TRBV7-9 and TRBJ2-7, with 11 bases matching TRBD1. Per germline, CDR1 SEHNR and CDR2 FQNEAQ (reference sequence). Trimming took 5 bases from V and 7 from J; bases not matched to a gene: 10. This CDR3 region has 15 residues. Written as DNA, the CDR3 is TGTGCCAGCAGCCTACGGACAGGGGGCGGCGGAGAGCAGTACTTC. This translates into CASSLRTGGGGEQYF.

The chain has TRBV7-3 and TRBJ2-7; a possible D gene is TRBD1 (5 bases). The CDR3 length is 13 residues. The germline V gene has CDR1 SGHTA and CDR2 FQGTGA. V was cut by 5 bases and J by 6 bases, with 14 bases left in between. The CDR3 sequence is CASSIDSLREQYF. CDR3 DNA: TGTGCCAGCAGCATCGACAGCTTACGCGAGCAGTACTTC.

This CDR3 reads CASSLGLTGMNQPQHF. CDR3 nucleotide sequence: TGTGCCAGCAGCTTGGGCTTGACAGGTATGAATCAGCCCCAGCATTTT. The genes are TRBV5-8 and TRBJ1-5; D possibly corresponds to TRBD1 (6 bases). The CDR3 extends over 16 amino acids. Trimming left V 0 bases short and J 4 bases short, with 14 bases between. Germline CDR1 reads SGHTS; CDR2 reads YDEGEE.

This clone was detected only once. The CDR3 DNA follows: TGTGCCAGCAGCCCAGGCAGTTTAGGGCAGGGGGCCCGAGCCGGGGAGCTGTTTTTT. This encodes CASSPGSLGQGARAGELFF. V and J are TRBV7-9 and TRBJ2-2; 8 bases line up with TRBD1. The germline gives CDR1 SEHNR, CDR2 FQNEAQ (reference sequence). V gave up 5 bases and J gave up 6 bases; unmatched junction bases: 20. The CDR3 consists of 19 residues.

V is TRBV19 and J is TRBJ1-5; 9 nucleotides align to TRBD1. Germline trimming cut 6 bases from V and 1 base from J; bases unmatched to any gene: 7. CDR1 and CDR2 from the germline V gene are LNHDA and SQIVND (reference sequence). The CDR3 length is 16 residues. The CDR3: CASRGTGFYSNQPQHF. CDR3 in DNA: TGTGCCAGTAGAGGGACAGGGTTTTACAGCAATCAGCCCCAGCATTTT.

The chain links TRBV28 to TRBJ2-2; 7 bases fit TRBD1. This CDR3 region has 16 residues. The germline V gene has CDR1 MDHEN and CDR2 SYDVKM. Losses at the gene ends were 1 base for V and 2 bases for J; bases not matched to a gene: 4. CDR3 protein: CASSLLPGGNTGELFF. The CDR3 DNA reads as TGTGCCAGCAGTTTATTACCAGGGGGAAACACCGGGGAGCTGTTTTTT.

CDR3 loop: CASCIRQGYEQYF. CDR3 coding DNA: TGTGCCAGCTGCATCCGACAGGGCTACGAGCAGTACTTC. The chain carries TRBV6-5 and TRBJ2-7, with 7 bases that match TRBD1. After removal of 8 bases from V and 3 bases from J, the junction contained 7 bases not matched to a gene. There are 13 residues in the CDR3. Germline V gene sequence: CDR1 MNHEY, CDR2 SVGAGI.

V usage is TRBV6-4 and J usage is TRBJ1-2; the D is unclear. V was cut by 3 bases and J by 2 bases, with 13 bases left in between. The CDR3 has 15 amino acids. Germline CDR1 reads MRHNA; CDR2 reads SNTAGT. The CDR3 DNA is TGTGCCAGCAGTGAAGGGCCTTATGAGAACTATGGCTACACCTTC. It translates to CASSEGPYENYGYTF.

This clone was observed a handful of times. The chain uses TRBV2 and TRBJ2-7; D may be TRBD2 (5 bases). The CDR3 has 13 amino acids. V shed 7 bases and J shed 4 bases, with 14 bases lying between them. CDR1 is SNHLY and CDR2 is FYNNEI in the germline V gene. The CDR3 DNA sequence: TGTGCCAGCAAAGCGGACGGATTATACGAGCAGTACTTC. This gives the protein CASKADGLYEQYF.

The chain links TRBV5-1 to TRBJ2-5; 9 nucleotides match TRBD2. Germline V gene data show CDR1 as SGHRS and CDR2 as YFSETQ. The CDR3 is 19 amino acids. The V and J ends lost 4 bases and 2 bases, in that order; junction bases with no gene match: 18. CDR3 bases: TGCGCCAGCAGCCCGGGTGGGGTAGCGGGGGCGCGTGGGCAAGAGACCCAGTACTTC. Translated, it gives CASSPGGVAGARGQETQYF.

This rearrangement joins TRBV9 to TRBJ2-1, with TRBD2 matching 12 bases. Germline loops: CDR1 SGDLS, CDR2 YYNGEE. The CDR3 runs 15 residues. Trimming removed 3 bases from V and 8 bases from J; junction bases left unmatched: 6. The CDR3 nucleotides read TGTGCCAGCAGCGAAAGACTAGCGGGGGACGATGAGCAGTTCTTC. Amino acids: CASSERLAGDDEQFF.

As regards this clone: The junction departs from the called germline gene at one end, perhaps through a read error. The CDR3 DNA reads TGTGCCAGCTCTCCACGACAGGGTCAAGGAAACACCATATATTTT. Its protein product is CASSPRQGQGNTIYF. V is TRBV18 and J is TRBJ1-3; 7 nucleotides line up with TRBD1. The CDR3 consists of 15 residues. The germline V gene encodes CDR1 KGHSH and CDR2 LQKENI.

This sequence joins TRBV5-4 and TRBJ2-5; the match to TRBD2 covers 7 bases. The CDR3 sequence is 13 residues long. In germline, CDR1 is SGHNT, CDR2 YYREEE (reference sequence). With V trimmed by 2 bases and J by 5 bases, 3 bases remained unmatched. The chain's CDR3 is CASSFGGRETQYF. As DNA, the CDR3 is TGTGCCAGCAGCTTCGGGGGGAGGGAGACCCAGTACTTC.

The chain has TRBV29-1 and TRBJ2-1; TRBD1 matches at 8 bases. Trimming at V came to 4 bases and at J to 3 bases, leaving 14 bases not matched to a gene. CDR1 and CDR2 (germline): SQVTM, ANQGSEA. The CDR3 is 17 residues long. In DNA, the CDR3 is TGCAGCGTTGGGGGGGCCCTGGGGACAGGAGTCTACAATGAGCAGTTCTTC. Protein: CSVGGALGTGVYNEQFF.

The genes are TRBV20-1 and TRBJ2-2, with TRBD1 matching 9 bases. Germline V CDR1 and CDR2: DFQATT, SNEGSKA (reference sequence). Trimming took 3 bases from V and 3 from J; bases not matched to a gene: 8. CDR3 length: 16 residues. The CDR3, as DNA: TGCAGTGCTAGTCCCCTGGACAGGGGCGACACCGGGGAGCTGTTTTTT. Protein: CSASPLDRGDTGELFF.